One and the same sample provided the 9 T cell receptor beta chains below, sequenced in a study of shared clonotypes between healthy human individuals. The method was immunoSEQ multiplex PCR; TCRdb's version includes in-frame clones alone and lacks a portion of them. This sample yields millions of clones, of which approximately 93% are seen a single time; roughly 0.36% belongs to the top ten. Sequencing was carried out using naive CD4+ T cells from PBMCs. Indicated subset: CD45RA+ positively selected. These receptors all come from a man in his late teens or twenties in good health. Some clones in this sample may be carry-over from other donors' samples.

This chain links TRBV28 with TRBJ2-6; D might be TRBD2 (6 bases). CDR3 size: 18 residues. Trimming pared 2 bases from V and 0 bases from J, leaving 14 bases between. Germline CDR1 reads MDHEN; CDR2 reads SYDVKM. CDR3 amino acids: CASSLNRVGGSGANVLTF. The CDR3, as DNA: TGTGCCAGCAGTTTAAATAGAGTCGGGGGCTCTGGGGCCAACGTCCTGACTTTC.

DNA of the CDR3: TGCGCCAGCAGCTTGGCGATGAGCTCCTACAATGAGCAGTTCTTC. Translated, it gives CASSLAMSSYNEQFF. V usage is TRBV5-1 and J usage is TRBJ2-1; the D is unclear. Trimming removed 0 bases from V and 0 bases from J, with 7 bases in between. Germline V gene lookup returns CDR1 SGHRS and CDR2 YFSETQ. The length of the CDR3 is 15 residues.

The V gene is TRBV29-1, the J gene TRBJ2-5, with D tentatively TRBD1 or TRBD2 (5 bases each). The V and J ends lost 4 bases and 4 bases respectively, with 10 bases between them. The CDR3 has 12 residues. Germline-derived CDR1 and CDR2 are SQVTM and ANQGSEA. CDR3 protein: CSVVSGTETQYF. The CDR3 coding sequence is TGCAGCGTTGTAAGTGGGACAGAGACCCAGTACTTC.

The rearrangement uses TRBV4-1 and TRBJ2-7; TRBD2 matches at 10 bases. The CDR3 contains 15 residues. After removal of 4 bases from V and 2 bases from J, the junction contained 5 bases not matched to a gene. The germline CDR1 and CDR2 sequences are MGHRA and YSYEKL. In DNA, the CDR3 is TGCGCCAGCAGCCTGAGGACTAGCGGCACCTACGAGCAGTACTTC. Protein sequence: CASSLRTSGTYEQYF.

J is TRBJ1-4 and V is TRBV19; 7 bases align to TRBD1. CDR3 size: 14 residues. CDR1 and CDR2 (germline): LNHDA, SQIVND (reference sequence). V lost 3 bases, J lost 5 bases, and 3 bases stayed unmatched. The CDR3 spells CASSMGQRNEKLFF. CDR3 coding DNA: TGTGCCAGTAGTATGGGACAGCGGAATGAAAAACTGTTTTTT. Variable domain in full (rest from reference TRBV19 and TRBJ1-4): DGGITQSPKYLFRKEGQNVTLSCEQNLNHDAMYWYRQDPGQGLRLIYYSQIVNDFQKGDIAEGYSVSREKKESFPLTVTSAQKNPTAFYLCASSMGQRNEKLFFGSGTQLSVL.

DNA for the CDR3: TGTGCCAGCTCACCGTCCGGCAAAAACATTCAGTACTTC. Its translation is CASSPSGKNIQYF. The V gene is TRBV18, the J gene TRBJ2-4; D is ambiguous. CDR3 length equals 13 residues. Germline CDR1 reads KGHSH; CDR2 reads LQKENI. Deletions cut 3 bases from V and 3 bases from J, with 6 bases between.

This clone was observed a handful of times. The chain links TRBV18 to TRBJ2-7, with D uncertain. The germline gives CDR1 KGHSH, CDR2 LQKENI. The CDR3 extends over 13 amino acids. V was trimmed by 3 bases and J by 3 bases, leaving 9 bases between them. The CDR3 loop reads CASSPSLDYEQYF. The CDR3 nucleotides read TGTGCCAGCTCACCGTCATTAGACTACGAGCAGTACTTC.

The chain couples TRBV27 to TRBJ2-7; possibly TRBD1 or TRBD2 for D (5 bases each). Germline V lookup: CDR1 MNHEY, CDR2 SMNVEV (reference sequence). The CDR3 is 15 residues long. Trimming took off 2 bases at V and 0 bases at J, with 11 bases between the two ends. The CDR3 here is CASSLRPGSSYEQYF. The CDR3 coding sequence is TGTGCCAGCAGTTTACGGCCAGGGAGCTCCTACGAGCAGTACTTC.

This clone was seen only once. Other nucleotide sequences from this sample produce the same CDR3. The rearrangement joins TRBV9 to TRBJ2-3; D not certain. The V end was cut by 3 bases, the J end by 0 bases, with 2 bases between. The CDR3 has 12 amino acids. Germline CDR1 is SGDLS and CDR2 is YYNGEE. The CDR3 nucleotides are TGTGCCAGCAGCGGAAGCACAGATACGCAGTATTTT. Protein sequence: CASSGSTDTQYF.